This T cell receptor (beta chain) was sequenced during a study of response to subunit inactivated influenza vaccine. Study findings and constraints: The study's authors posited that every seasonal influenza vaccination enlists few new T cells.

MiXCR was run by TCRdb on the RT-PCR reads, yielding one entry per CDR3 protein. The sample consists of roughly 780,000 distinct CDR3 sequences, about 18% of them appearing once. This clonotype was observed a few times. Its antigen is unidentified. Germline CDR1 and CDR2: LGHNA and YNFKEQ. The CDR3 runs 15 residues. Trimming stripped 1 base from V and 8 bases from J, with 17 bases between. This clonotype originated in a man aged 50-60 years who received an inactivated influenza vaccine. This chain links TRBV4-2 with TRBJ1-2; D remains unclear. Specimen: PBMCs from blood, collected around 5 days after vaccination. CDR3 amino acids: CASSQVGQLTRGYTF. The CDR3 nucleotides are TGTGCCAGCAGCCAAGTTGGGCAACTAACTCGAGGCTACACCTTC.